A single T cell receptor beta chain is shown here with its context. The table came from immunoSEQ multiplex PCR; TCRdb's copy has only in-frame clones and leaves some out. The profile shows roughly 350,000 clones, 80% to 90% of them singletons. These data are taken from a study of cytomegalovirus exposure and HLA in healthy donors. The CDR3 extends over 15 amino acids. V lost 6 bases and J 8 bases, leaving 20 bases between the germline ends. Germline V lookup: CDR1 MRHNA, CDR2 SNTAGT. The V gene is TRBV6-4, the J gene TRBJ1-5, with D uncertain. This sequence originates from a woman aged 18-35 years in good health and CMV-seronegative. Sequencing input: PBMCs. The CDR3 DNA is TGTGCCAGCAGCCAACAATTTTCCGACGGGGAGCCCCAGCATTTT. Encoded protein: CASSQQFSDGEPQHF.